This T cell receptor (beta chain) was captured by sequencing in a study of T cell clones after liver transplantation. Study overall: Samples came from ITN030ST, which attempted immunosuppression withdrawal within 2 years of liver transplantation. Graft-donor-reactive sequences were compared with third-party-reactive TCRbeta sequences from pre-transplant mixed lymphocyte reactions. Three of the eight recipients were HCV-positive; the rest had non-autoimmune, non-viral transplant indications.

CD3+CD4+ and CD3+CD8+ cells were FACS-sorted from thawed unstimulated PBMCs. Repertoires were generated with immunoSEQ multiplex PCR, while TCRdb's copy carries only in-frame clones and drops some. The table lists some 110,000 clones, about nine tenths of them singletons. The V gene lost 6 bases and the J gene lost 10 bases, with 10 bases spanning the gap. CDR1 LNHDA and CDR2 SQIVND come from the germline V gene (reference sequence). The CDR3 is made up of 11 amino acids. The sequencing used CD4+ T cells from blood, collected 12 months after liver transplant. The clonotype comes from a human patient who received a liver transplant. Some T cells could come from the graft donor. The chain employs TRBV19 and TRBJ2-1; the D is unclear. The CDR3 DNA follows: TGTGCCAGTAGGCAGACTGGCGAGCAGTTCTTC. Amino acid sequence: CASRQTGEQFF.